Listed below are T cell receptor beta chains from one sample, sequenced in a study of T-cell memory formation after mild COVID-19. TCRdb used MiXCR to reprocess the 5' RACE reads, holding one entry per CDR3 protein. The table lists 300,000 to 350,000 distinct CDR3 sequences, roughly an eighth of them singletons. Source material: PBMCs or a T cell subset sorted from them (not recorded which). The receptors derive from a man younger than 35 who had mild COVID-19 (a few samples of this study predate the infection). Cell type and time point are not known. CDR3s include the opening cysteine and the closing phenylalanine or tryptophan. D genes are given only for firm matches. Some rows have no size entry. The others give once, few or many, or a class for an expanded clone.

j_gene,v_gene,d_gene,abundance,CDR3aa,CDR3nt
TRBJ1-2,TRBV25-1,TRBD1,NA,CASVQGDYGYTF,TGTGCCAGCGTTCAGGGGGACTATGGCTACACCTTC
TRBJ2-6,TRBV6-2/TRBV6-3,NA,NA,CATGLGANVLTF,TGTGCCACTGGGCTAGGGGCCAACGTCCTGACTTTC
TRBJ2-2,TRBV7-7,NA,few,CASSLRGGGELFF,TGTGCCAGCAGCTTAAGGGGTGGCGGGGAGCTGTTTTTT
TRBJ1-5,TRBV10-3,NA,few,CAINTGADQPQHF,TGTGCCATCAATACAGGAGCCGATCAGCCCCAGCATTTT
TRBJ1-1,TRBV5-5,NA,few,CASSPGVGTEAFF,TGTGCCAGCAGCCCCGGGGTTGGGACTGAAGCTTTCTTT
TRBJ1-1,TRBV9,NA,few,CASSPPAGRTEAFF,TGTGCCAGCAGCCCACCAGCGGGTAGAACTGAAGCTTTCTTT
TRBJ1-1,TRBV7-2,NA,few,CASSLRRKDTEAFF,TGTGCCAGCAGCTTAAGGAGAAAGGACACTGAAGCTTTCTTT
TRBJ2-2,TRBV7-8,TRBD2,few,CASSLGTSGGHTGELFF,TGTGCCAGCAGCCTCGGGACTAGCGGGGGGCATACCGGGGAGCTGTTTTTT
TRBJ2-5,TRBV5-1,NA,NA,CASSIAGGEETQYF,TGCGCCAGCAGTATCGCAGGAGGTGAAGAGACCCAGTACTTC
TRBJ1-2,TRBV2,TRBD1,NA,CASSLRQGRSGYTF,TGTGCCAGCAGCCTACGACAGGGCCGTTCGGGCTACACCTTC
TRBJ2-3,TRBV4-3,NA,few,CASSQEGQSTDTQYF,TGCGCCAGCAGCCAAGAAGGGCAGAGCACAGATACGCAGTATTTT
TRBJ2-5,TRBV4-3,NA,NA,CASSLEIGETQYF,TGCGCCAGCAGCCTGGAGATCGGAGAGACCCAGTACTTC
TRBJ2-3,TRBV5-5,NA,few,CASSLAGDRADTQYF,TGTGCCAGCAGCTTAGCAGGGGATCGGGCAGATACGCAGTATTTT
TRBJ2-1,TRBV24-1,TRBD2,few,CATSDASGGNNEQFF,TGTGCCACCAGTGATGCTAGCGGGGGGAACAATGAGCAGTTCTTC
TRBJ2-2,TRBV5-1,NA,many,CASSGGQGGELFF,TGCGCCAGCAGCGGGGGACAAGGCGGGGAGCTGTTTTTT
TRBJ2-1,TRBV30,NA,NA,CAWRHNLYNEQFF,TGTGCCTGGAGACATAATCTCTACAATGAGCAGTTCTTC
TRBJ2-3,TRBV11-2,TRBD1,few,CASSIQGAGADTQYF,TGTGCCAGCAGCATCCAGGGGGCAGGCGCAGATACGCAGTATTTT
TRBJ1-1,TRBV7-9,NA,NA,CASSFTRGSGEAFF,TGTGCCAGCAGCTTCACCCGGGGGTCCGGTGAAGCTTTCTTT
TRBJ1-2,TRBV5-6,NA,many,CASTVEGSGYTF,TGTGCCAGCACCGTCGAGGGTTCGGGCTACACCTTC
TRBJ2-2,TRBV5-1,TRBD1,NA,CASSLAPGTVAGELFF,TGCGCCAGCAGCTTGGCTCCCGGGACAGTCGCCGGGGAGCTGTTTTTT
TRBJ2-5,TRBV29-1,TRBD1,NA,CSVEIRGLGETQYF,TGCAGCGTTGAAATCAGGGGGCTAGGCGAGACCCAGTACTTC
TRBJ2-3,TRBV9,TRBD1,NA,CASSQTGGGNTQYF,TGTGCCAGCAGCCAAACAGGGGGCGGGAATACGCAGTATTTT
TRBJ2-1,TRBV4-2,TRBD2,many,CASSPSSGGAYNEQFF,TGTGCCAGCAGCCCATCAAGCGGGGGGGCCTACAATGAGCAGTTCTTC
TRBJ2-3,TRBV29-1,NA,many,CSVVPQTDTQYF,TGCAGCGTTGTCCCTCAGACAGATACGCAGTATTTT
TRBJ1-3,TRBV11-2,NA,few,CASSLSPNAPLSSGNTIYF,TGTGCCAGCAGCTTGTCCCCGAACGCTCCCCTCAGCTCTGGAAACACCATATATTTT
TRBJ1-2,TRBV6-5,NA,NA,CASSYTTGNGYTF,TGTGCCAGCAGTTACACGACAGGCAATGGCTACACCTTC
TRBJ2-3,TRBV7-2,TRBD2,many,CASSARTSGALDTQYF,TGTGCCAGCAGCGCCCGGACTAGCGGGGCCTTAGATACGCAGTATTTT
TRBJ2-1,TRBV11-2,TRBD2,few,CASSLGGGAFNEQFF,TGTGCCAGCAGCTTAGGCGGGGGGGCGTTCAATGAGCAGTTCTTC
TRBJ1-5,TRBV20-1,TRBD1,NA,CSATTGASSGTQHF,TGCAGTGCGACGACAGGGGCCAGTTCCGGGACCCAGCATTTT
TRBJ1-5,TRBV10-3,NA,few,CAISERGFNEPQHF,TGTGCCATCAGTGAGAGGGGATTTAATGAGCCCCAGCATTTT
TRBJ2-1,TRBV12-3/TRBV12-4,TRBD1,few,CASSPRDRGVNEQFF,TGTGCCAGCAGTCCCCGGGACAGGGGTGTCAATGAGCAGTTCTTC
TRBJ2-7,TRBV20-1,NA,many,CSAKQVRGSYEQYF,TGCAGTGCCAAGCAAGTTAGGGGGTCCTACGAGCAGTACTTC
TRBJ2-1,TRBV6-6,NA,many,CASTEGGEQFF,TGTGCCAGCACCGAAGGGGGTGAGCAGTTCTTC
TRBJ2-7,TRBV7-2,TRBD1,many,CASSSMDRVEQYF,TGTGCCAGCAGCTCTATGGACAGGGTAGAGCAGTACTTC
TRBJ2-2,TRBV10-3,NA,many,CAISERAGELFF,TGTGCCATCAGTGAGAGGGCCGGGGAGCTGTTTTTT
TRBJ2-3,TRBV2,NA,few,CASMVLTDTQYF,TGTGCCAGCATGGTTCTGACAGATACGCAGTATTTT
TRBJ1-5,TRBV6-5,TRBD1,NA,CASRRTGYSNQPQHF,TGTGCCAGCAGACGGACAGGTTATAGCAATCAGCCCCAGCATTTT
TRBJ1-1,TRBV5-1,NA,few,CASSLSGQDTEAFF,TGCGCCAGCAGCTTGAGTGGCCAGGACACTGAAGCTTTCTTT
TRBJ2-3,TRBV20-1,NA,NA,CSATPNPAGTDTQYF,TGCAGTGCTACCCCGAACCCTGCGGGCACAGATACGCAGTATTTT
TRBJ2-5,TRBV4-3,TRBD1,many,CASSHTTGSQETQYF,TGCGCCAGCAGCCATACGACAGGGAGCCAAGAGACCCAGTACTTC
TRBJ1-2,TRBV9,NA,few,CASSVWGTNYGYTF,TGTGCCAGCAGCGTCTGGGGGACTAACTATGGCTACACCTTC
TRBJ2-1,TRBV5-1,NA,NA,CASSLSLGEQFF,TGCGCCAGCAGCTTGTCTTTGGGTGAGCAGTTCTTC
TRBJ2-5,TRBV4-1,NA,many,CASSRSAQETQYF,TGCGCCAGCAGTCGGTCGGCCCAAGAGACCCAGTACTTC
TRBJ1-2,TRBV12-3/TRBV12-4,TRBD1,few,CASTPGTGYGYTF,TGTGCCAGCACCCCCGGGACAGGCTATGGCTACACCTTC
TRBJ2-1,TRBV4-3,TRBD2,many,CASSQPSGGVNEQFF,TGCGCCAGCAGCCAACCTAGCGGGGGGGTAAATGAGCAGTTCTTC
TRBJ2-1,TRBV25-1,NA,few,CAATSGGYWFF,TGTGCCGCTACAAGTGGGGGCTACTGGTTCTTC
TRBJ1-1,TRBV12-3/TRBV12-4,NA,NA,CASSWLGGVPTEAFF,TGTGCCAGCAGTTGGTTGGGGGGGGTCCCCACTGAAGCTTTCTTT
TRBJ2-3,TRBV7-2,NA,few,CASSLEGVIGTDTQYF,TGTGCCAGCAGCTTAGAAGGGGTCATAGGCACAGATACGCAGTATTTT
TRBJ2-1,TRBV9,TRBD1,many,CASSAGQGDNEQFF,TGTGCCAGCAGCGCGGGACAGGGTGACAATGAGCAGTTCTTC
TRBJ1-6,TRBV3-1,NA,NA,CASSTRQNSPLHF,TGTGCCAGCAGCACCCGACAGAATTCACCCCTCCACTTT
TRBJ2-6,TRBV7-3,NA,NA,CASTVGSGANVLTF,TGTGCCAGTACCGTAGGCTCTGGGGCCAACGTCCTGACTTTC
TRBJ2-5,TRBV14,TRBD1,few,CASSQEMGFRTGGQETQYF,TGTGCCAGCAGCCAAGAAATGGGTTTCAGGACAGGGGGCCAAGAGACCCAGTACTTC
TRBJ1-1,TRBV29-1,NA,NA,CSVAPILETEAFF,TGCAGCGTTGCCCCAATCCTGGAGACTGAAGCTTTCTTT
TRBJ2-2,TRBV4-2,NA,few,CASSQDLGAGELFF,TGTGCCAGCAGCCAAGATCTTGGTGCCGGGGAGCTGTTTTTT
TRBJ1-1,TRBV5-1,NA,few,CASSLVSARTEAFF,TGCGCCAGCAGCTTGGTTTCGGCACGGACTGAAGCTTTCTTT
TRBJ2-5,TRBV5-1,TRBD2,many,CASSLAVSAGEGETQYF,TGCGCCAGCAGCTTGGCCGTGTCCGCGGGGGAAGGGGAGACCCAGTACTTC
TRBJ1-5,TRBV5-5,TRBD1,NA,CASSSGWDRLYSNQPQHF,TGTGCCAGCAGCTCAGGGTGGGACAGATTATATAGCAATCAGCCCCAGCATTTT
TRBJ2-5,TRBV5-1,NA,many,CASSFSSQETQYF,TGCGCCAGCAGCTTTTCTTCCCAAGAGACCCAGTACTTC
TRBJ2-7,TRBV7-2,TRBD1,NA,CASRGTGGDEQYF,TGTGCCAGCAGGGGGACAGGGGGCGACGAGCAGTACTTC